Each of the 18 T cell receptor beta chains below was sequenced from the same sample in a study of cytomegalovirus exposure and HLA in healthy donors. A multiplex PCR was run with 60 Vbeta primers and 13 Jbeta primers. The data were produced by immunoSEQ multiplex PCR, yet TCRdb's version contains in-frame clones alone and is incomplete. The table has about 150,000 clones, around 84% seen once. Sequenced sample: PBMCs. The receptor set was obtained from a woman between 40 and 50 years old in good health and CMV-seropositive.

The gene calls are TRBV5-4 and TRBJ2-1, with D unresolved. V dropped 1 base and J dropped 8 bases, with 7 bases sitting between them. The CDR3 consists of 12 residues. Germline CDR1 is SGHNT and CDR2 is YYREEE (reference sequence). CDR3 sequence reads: CASSLFVDEQFF. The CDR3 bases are TGTGCCAGCAGCTTGTTTGTCGATGAGCAGTTCTTC.

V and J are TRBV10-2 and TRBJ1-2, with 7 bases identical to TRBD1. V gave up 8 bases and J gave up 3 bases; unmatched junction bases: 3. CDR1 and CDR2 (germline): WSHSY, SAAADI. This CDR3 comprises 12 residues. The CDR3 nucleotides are TGCGCCAGCCGGGACAGACACTATGGCTACACCTTC. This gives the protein CASRDRHYGYTF.

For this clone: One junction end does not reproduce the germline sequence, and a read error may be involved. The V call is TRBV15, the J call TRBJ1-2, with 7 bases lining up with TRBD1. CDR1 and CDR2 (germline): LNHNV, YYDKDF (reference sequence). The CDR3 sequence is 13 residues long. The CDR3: CATSSGQVQRRDF. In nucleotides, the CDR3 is TGTGCCACCAGCAGTGGACAGGTCCAACGTCGGGACTTC.

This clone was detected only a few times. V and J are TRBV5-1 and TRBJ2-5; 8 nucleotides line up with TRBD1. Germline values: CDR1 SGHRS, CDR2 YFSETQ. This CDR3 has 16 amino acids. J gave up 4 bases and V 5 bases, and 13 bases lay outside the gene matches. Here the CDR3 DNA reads TGCGCCAGCAGGACGGGGCGACAGGGGAGGTCAGAGACCCAGTACTTC. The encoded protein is CASRTGRQGRSETQYF.

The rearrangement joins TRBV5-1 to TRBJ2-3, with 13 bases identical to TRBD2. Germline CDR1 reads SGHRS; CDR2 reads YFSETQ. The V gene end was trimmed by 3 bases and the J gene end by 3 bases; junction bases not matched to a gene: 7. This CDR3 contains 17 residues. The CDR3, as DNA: TGCGCCAGCAGCTCGGGACTAGCGGGACTATCTACAGATACGCAGTATTTT. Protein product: CASSSGLAGLSTDTQYF.

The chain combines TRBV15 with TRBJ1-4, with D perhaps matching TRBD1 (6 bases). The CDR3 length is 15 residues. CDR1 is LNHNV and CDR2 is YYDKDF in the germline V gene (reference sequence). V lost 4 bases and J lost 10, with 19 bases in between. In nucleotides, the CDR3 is TGTGCCACCAGCACCCGGGACAAAGTAGTAGGAAAACTGTTTTTT. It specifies CATSTRDKVVGKLFF.

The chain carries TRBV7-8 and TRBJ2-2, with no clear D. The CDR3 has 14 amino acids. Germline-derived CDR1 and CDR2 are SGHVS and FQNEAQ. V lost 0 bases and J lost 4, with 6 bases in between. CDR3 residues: CASSLALLTGELFF. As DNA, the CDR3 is TGTGCCAGCAGCTTAGCCCTTCTCACCGGGGAGCTGTTTTTT.

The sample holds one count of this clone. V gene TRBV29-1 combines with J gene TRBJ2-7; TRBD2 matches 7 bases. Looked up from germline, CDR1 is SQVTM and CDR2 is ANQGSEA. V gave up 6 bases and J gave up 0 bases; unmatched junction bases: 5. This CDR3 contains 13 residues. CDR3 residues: CSVLSGLSYEQYF. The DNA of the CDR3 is TGCAGCGTACTTAGCGGGCTCTCCTACGAGCAGTACTTC.

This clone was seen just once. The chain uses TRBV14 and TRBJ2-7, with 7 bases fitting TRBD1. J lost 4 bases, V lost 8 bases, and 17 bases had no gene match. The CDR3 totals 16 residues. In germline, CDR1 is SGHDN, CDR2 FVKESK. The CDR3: CASRRGTGTELYEQYF. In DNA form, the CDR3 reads TGTGCCAGCCGAAGGGGCACCGGGACAGAGCTTTACGAGCAGTACTTC.

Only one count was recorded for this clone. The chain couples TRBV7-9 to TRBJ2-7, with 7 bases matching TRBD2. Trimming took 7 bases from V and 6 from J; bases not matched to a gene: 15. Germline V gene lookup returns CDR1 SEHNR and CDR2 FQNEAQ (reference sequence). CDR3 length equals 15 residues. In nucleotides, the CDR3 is TGTGCCAGCACCCCGGTGGCGGGAGTGGTAGCCGAGCAGTACTTC. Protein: CASTPVAGVVAEQYF.

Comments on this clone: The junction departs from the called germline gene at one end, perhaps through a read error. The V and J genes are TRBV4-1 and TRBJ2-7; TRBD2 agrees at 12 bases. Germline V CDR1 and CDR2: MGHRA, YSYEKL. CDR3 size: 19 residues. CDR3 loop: CASSQDLFGLAGRSSEQYF. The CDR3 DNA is TGCGCCAGCAGCCAAGATCTTTTCGGACTAGCGGGAAGGTCCTCCGAGCAGTACTTC.

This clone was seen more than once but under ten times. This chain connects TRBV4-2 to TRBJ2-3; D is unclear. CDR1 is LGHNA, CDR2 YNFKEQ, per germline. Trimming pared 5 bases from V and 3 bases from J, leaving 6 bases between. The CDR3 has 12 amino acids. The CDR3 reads CASSSSTDTQYF. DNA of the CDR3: TGTGCCAGCAGCTCCTCGACAGATACGCAGTATTTT.

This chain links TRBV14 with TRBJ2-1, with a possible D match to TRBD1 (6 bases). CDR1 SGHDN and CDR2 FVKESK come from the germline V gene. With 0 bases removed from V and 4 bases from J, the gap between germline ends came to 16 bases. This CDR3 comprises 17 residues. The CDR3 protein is CASSQDLGGVRYNEQFF. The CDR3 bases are TGTGCCAGCAGCCAAGATCTAGGGGGAGTGCGATACAATGAGCAGTTCTTC.

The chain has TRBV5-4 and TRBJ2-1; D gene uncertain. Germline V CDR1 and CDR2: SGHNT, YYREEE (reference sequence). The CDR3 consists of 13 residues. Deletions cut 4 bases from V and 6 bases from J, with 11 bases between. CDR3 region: CASSPERLNEQFF. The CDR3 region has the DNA TGTGCCAGCAGCCCGGAGCGTCTCAATGAGCAGTTCTTC.

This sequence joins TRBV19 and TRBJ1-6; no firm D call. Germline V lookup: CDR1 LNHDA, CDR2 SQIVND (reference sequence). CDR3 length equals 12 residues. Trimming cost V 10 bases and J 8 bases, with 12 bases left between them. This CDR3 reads CATPGRDSPLHF. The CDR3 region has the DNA TGTGCCACCCCCGGGAGAGATTCACCCCTCCACTTT.

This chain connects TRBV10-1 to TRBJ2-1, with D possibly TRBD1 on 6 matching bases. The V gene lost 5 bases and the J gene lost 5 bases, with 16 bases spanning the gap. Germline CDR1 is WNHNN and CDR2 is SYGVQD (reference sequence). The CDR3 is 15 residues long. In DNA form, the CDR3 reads TGCGCCAGCAGTCCCGACAGGACGGGGCACAATGAGCAGTTCTTC. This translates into CASSPDRTGHNEQFF.

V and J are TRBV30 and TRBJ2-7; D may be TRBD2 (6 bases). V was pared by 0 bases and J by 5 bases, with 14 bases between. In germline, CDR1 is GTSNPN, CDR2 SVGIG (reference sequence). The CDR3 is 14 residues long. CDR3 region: CAWSVGVAVHEQYF. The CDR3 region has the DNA TGTGCCTGGAGTGTCGGGGTAGCGGTCCACGAGCAGTACTTC.

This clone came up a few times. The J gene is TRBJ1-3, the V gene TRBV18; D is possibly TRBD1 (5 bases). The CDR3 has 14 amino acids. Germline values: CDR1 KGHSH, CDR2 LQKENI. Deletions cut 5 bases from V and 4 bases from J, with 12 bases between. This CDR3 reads CASSSGLGGNTIYF. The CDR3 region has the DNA TGTGCCAGCTCATCAGGGCTCGGGGGAAACACCATATATTTT.